The 3 T cell receptor beta chains reported below all come from one sample, sequenced in a study of T cells expressing NK-cell markers. TCRdb processed the 5' RACE reads again and assigns one entry to each CDR3 protein, with no DNA. Its clone listing holds around 550,000 distinct CDR3 sequences. The material sequenced was blood T cells: a sorted CD56 or NKG2C T cell subset, CD4+ or CD8+ T cells, or bulk PBMC T cells (not recorded which). All receptors derive from a young man in good health.

The gene calls are TRBV4-1 and TRBJ1-2; the D call of TRBD1 rests on TCRdb alone, since no DNA is present to check it. This CDR3 spans 15 amino acids. Germline values: CDR1 MGHRA, CDR2 YSYEKL. CDR3 loop: CASSHGGFTNYGYTF.

The chain joins TRBV10-3 to TRBJ2-2; TCRdb designates TRBD2, a call that cannot be tested without DNA. The CDR3 is 17 residues long. Germline-derived CDR1 and CDR2 are ENHRY and SYGVKD. The CDR3 region is CAISESTRGALTGELFF.

CDR3 in amino acids: CASSEGLRTQPQHF. The rearrangement links TRBV6-1 to TRBJ1-5. This CDR3 spans 14 amino acids. Germline CDR1 and CDR2: MNHNS and SASEGT.